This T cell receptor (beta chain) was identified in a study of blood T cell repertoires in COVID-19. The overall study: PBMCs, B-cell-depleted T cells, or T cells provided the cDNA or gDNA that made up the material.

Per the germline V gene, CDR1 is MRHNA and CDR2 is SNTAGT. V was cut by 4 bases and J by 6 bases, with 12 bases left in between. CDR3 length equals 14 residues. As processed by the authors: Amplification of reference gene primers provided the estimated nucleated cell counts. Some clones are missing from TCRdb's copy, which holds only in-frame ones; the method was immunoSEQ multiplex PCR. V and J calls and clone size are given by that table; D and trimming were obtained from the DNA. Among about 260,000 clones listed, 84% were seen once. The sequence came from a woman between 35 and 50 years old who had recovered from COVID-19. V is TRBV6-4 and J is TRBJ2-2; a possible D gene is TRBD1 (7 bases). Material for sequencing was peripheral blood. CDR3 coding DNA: TGTGCCAGCAGTGCCAGGGGGGTTCCCGGGGAGCTGTTTTTT. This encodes CASSARGVPGELFF.